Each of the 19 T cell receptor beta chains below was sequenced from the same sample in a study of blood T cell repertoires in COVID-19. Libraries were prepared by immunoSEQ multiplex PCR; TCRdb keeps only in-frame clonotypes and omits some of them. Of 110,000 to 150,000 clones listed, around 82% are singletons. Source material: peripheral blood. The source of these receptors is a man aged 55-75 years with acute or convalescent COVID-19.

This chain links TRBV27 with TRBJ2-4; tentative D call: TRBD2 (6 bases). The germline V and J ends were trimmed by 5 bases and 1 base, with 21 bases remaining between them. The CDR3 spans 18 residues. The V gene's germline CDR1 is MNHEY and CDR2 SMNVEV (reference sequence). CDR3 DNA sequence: TGTGCCAGCAGTCCCTACCCCCGGACTATTTCGGCCAAAAACATTCAGTACTTC. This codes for CASSPYPRTISAKNIQYF.

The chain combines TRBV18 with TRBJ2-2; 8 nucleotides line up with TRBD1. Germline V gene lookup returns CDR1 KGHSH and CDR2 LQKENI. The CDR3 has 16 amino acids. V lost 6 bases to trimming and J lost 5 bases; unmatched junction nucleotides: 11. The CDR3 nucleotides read TGTGCCAGCTCCCCAACCTGGGACAGGCGAACCGGGGAGCTGTTTTTT. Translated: CASSPTWDRRTGELFF.

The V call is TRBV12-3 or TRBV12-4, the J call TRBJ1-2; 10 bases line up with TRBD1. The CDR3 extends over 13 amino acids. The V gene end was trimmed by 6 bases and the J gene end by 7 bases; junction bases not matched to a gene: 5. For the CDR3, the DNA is TGTGCCAGCAGGGGACAGGGGCGGGGTGGCTACACCTTC. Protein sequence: CASRGQGRGGYTF.

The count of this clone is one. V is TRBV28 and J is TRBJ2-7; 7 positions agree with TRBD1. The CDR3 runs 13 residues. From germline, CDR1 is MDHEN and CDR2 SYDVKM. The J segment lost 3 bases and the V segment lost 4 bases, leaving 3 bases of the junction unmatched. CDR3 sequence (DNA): TGTGCCAGCAGTTGGGACAGAAACTACGAGCAGTACTTC. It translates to CASSWDRNYEQYF.

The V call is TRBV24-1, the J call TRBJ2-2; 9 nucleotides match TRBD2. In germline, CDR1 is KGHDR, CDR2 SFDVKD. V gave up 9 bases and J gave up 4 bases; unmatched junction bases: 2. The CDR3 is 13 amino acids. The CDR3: CATGREGTGELFF. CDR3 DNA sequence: TGTGCCACCGGGCGGGAGGGCACCGGGGAGCTGTTTTTT.

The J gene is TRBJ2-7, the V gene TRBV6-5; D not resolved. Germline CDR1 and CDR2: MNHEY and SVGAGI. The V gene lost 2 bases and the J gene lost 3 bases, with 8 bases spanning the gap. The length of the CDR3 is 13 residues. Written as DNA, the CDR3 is TGTGCCAGCAGTTACCGGCGAGGCTACGAGCAGTACTTC. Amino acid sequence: CASSYRRGYEQYF.

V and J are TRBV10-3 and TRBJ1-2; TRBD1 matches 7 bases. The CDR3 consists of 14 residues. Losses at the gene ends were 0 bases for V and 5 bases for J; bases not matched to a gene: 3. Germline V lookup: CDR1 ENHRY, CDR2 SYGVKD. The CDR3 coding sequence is TGTGCCATCAGTGAGTCAGGACAGGCATATGGCTACACCTTC. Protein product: CAISESGQAYGYTF.

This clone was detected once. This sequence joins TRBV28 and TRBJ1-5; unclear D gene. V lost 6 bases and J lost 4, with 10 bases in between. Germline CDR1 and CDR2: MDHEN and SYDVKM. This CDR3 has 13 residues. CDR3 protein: CASRATENQPQHF. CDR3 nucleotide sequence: TGTGCCAGCAGAGCAACGGAGAATCAGCCCCAGCATTTT. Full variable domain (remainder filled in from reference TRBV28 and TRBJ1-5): DVKVTQSSRYLVKRTGEKVFLECVQDMDHENMFWYRQDPGLGLRLIYFSYDVKMKEKGDIPEGYSVSREKKERFSLILESASTNQTSMYLCASRATENQPQHFGDGTRLSIL.

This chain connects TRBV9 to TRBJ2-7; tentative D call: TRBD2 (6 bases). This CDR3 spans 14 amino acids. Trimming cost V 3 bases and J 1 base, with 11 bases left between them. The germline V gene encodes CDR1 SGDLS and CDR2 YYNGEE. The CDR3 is CASSAGLRSYEQYF. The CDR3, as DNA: TGTGCCAGCAGCGCCGGACTAAGGTCCTACGAGCAGTACTTC.

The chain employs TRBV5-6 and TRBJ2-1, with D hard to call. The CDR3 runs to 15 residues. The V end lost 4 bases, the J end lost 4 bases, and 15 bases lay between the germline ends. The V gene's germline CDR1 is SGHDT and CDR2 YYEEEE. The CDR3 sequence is CASSADFMGYNEQFF. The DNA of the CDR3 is TGTGCCAGCAGCGCCGACTTTATGGGTTACAATGAGCAGTTCTTC.

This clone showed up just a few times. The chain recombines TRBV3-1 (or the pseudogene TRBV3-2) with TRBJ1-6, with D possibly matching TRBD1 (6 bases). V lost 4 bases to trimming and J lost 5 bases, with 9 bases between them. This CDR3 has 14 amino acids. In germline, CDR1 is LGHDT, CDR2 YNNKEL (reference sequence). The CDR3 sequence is CASSPDRNNSPLHF. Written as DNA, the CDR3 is TGTGCCAGCAGCCCTGACAGGAATAATTCACCCCTCCACTTT.

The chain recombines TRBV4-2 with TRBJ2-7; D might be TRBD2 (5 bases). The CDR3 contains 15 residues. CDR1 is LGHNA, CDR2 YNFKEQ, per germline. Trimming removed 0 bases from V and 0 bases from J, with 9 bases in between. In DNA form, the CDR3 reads TGTGCCAGCAGCCAAGAAGCGGCCAGCTCCTACGAGCAGTACTTC. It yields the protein CASSQEAASSYEQYF.

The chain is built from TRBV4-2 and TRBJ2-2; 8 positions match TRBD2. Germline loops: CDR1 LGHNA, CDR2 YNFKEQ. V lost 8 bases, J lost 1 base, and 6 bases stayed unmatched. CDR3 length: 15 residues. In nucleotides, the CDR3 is TGTGCCAGCGGTAACAGCGGGGGGAACACCGGGGAGCTGTTTTTT. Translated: CASGNSGGNTGELFF.

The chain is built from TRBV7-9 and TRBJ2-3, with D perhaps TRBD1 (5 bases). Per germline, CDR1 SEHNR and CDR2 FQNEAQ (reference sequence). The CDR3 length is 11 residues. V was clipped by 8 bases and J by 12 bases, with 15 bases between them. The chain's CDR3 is CASSDLGRQYF. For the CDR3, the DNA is TGTGCCAGCTCAGATTTGGGGCGCCAGTATTTT.

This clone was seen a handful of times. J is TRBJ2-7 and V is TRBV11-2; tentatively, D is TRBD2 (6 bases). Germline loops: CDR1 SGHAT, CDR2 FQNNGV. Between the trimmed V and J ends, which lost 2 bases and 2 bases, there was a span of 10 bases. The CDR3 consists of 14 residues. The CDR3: CASSLTGVTYEQYF. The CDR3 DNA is TGTGCCAGCAGCTTAACGGGGGTAACCTACGAGCAGTACTTC.

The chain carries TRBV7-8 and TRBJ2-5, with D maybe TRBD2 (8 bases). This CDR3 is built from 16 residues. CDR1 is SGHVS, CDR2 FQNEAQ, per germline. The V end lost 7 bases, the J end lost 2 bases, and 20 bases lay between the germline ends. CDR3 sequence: CASNRGGGRKQETQYF. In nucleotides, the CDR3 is TGTGCCAGCAACAGAGGGGGCGGGAGGAAACAAGAGACCCAGTACTTC.

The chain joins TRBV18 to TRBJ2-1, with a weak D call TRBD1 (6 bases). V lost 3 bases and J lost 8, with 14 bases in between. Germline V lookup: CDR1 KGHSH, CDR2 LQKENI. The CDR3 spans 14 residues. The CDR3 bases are TGTGCCAGCTCACCCCCGCCGGGACATGATGAGCAGTTCTTC. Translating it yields CASSPPPGHDEQFF.

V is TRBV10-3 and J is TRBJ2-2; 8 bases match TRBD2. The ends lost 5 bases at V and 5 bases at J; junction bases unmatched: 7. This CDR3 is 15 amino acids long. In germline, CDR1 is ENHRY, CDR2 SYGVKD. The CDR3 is CAISFTGGRTGELFF. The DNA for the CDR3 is TGTGCCATCAGTTTTACGGGAGGGAGGACCGGGGAGCTGTTTTTT.

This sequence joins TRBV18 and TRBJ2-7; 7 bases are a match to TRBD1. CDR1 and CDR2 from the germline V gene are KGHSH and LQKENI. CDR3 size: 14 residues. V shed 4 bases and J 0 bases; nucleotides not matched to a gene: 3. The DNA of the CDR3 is TGTGCCAGCTCACGACAGGGAAACTCCTACGAGCAGTACTTC. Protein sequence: CASSRQGNSYEQYF. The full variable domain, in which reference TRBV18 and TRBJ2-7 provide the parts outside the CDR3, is NAGVMQNPRHLVRRRGQEARLRCSPMKGHSHVYWYRQLPEEGLKFMVYLQKENIIDESGMPKERFSAEFPKEGPSILRIQQVVRGDSAAYFCASSRQGNSYEQYFGPGTRLTVT.